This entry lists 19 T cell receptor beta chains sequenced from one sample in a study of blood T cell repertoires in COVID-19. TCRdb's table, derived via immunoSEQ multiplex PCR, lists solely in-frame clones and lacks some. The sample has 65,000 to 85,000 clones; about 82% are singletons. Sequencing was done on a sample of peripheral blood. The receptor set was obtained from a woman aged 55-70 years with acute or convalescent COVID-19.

The chain's CDR3 is CASSTEIQGSGYTF. The CDR3 DNA reads TGTGCCAGCAGCACAGAAATACAGGGTAGCGGCTACACCTTC. The rearrangement joins TRBV7-6 to TRBJ1-2, with a possible D match to TRBD1 (6 bases). The CDR3 consists of 14 residues. Between the trimmed V and J ends, which lost 5 bases and 8 bases, there was a span of 18 bases. Per germline, CDR1 SGHVS and CDR2 FNYEAQ.

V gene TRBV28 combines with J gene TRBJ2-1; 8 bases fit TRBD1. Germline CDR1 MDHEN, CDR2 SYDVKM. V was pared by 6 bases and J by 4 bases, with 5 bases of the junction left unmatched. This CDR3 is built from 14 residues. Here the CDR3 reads CASRRDRSYNEQFF. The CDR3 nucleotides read TGTGCCAGCAGGCGGGACAGGTCATACAATGAGCAGTTCTTC.

The CDR3 sequence: CASRGQSLNQPQHF. CDR3 coding DNA: TGTGCCAGCAGGGGACAGTCCTTGAATCAGCCCCAGCATTTT. The V gene is TRBV2, the J gene TRBJ1-5; the match to TRBD1 covers 7 bases. CDR1 and CDR2 from the germline V gene are SNHLY and FYNNEI. This CDR3 has 14 amino acids. Trimming removed 6 bases from V and 4 bases from J; junction bases left unmatched: 6.

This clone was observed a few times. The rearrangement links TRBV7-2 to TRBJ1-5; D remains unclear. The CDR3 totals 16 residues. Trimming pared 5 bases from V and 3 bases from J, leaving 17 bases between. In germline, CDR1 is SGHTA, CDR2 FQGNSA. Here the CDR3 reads CASSLLPLQPNQPQHF. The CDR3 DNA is TGTGCCAGCAGCCTACTCCCGCTACAGCCCAATCAGCCCCAGCATTTT.

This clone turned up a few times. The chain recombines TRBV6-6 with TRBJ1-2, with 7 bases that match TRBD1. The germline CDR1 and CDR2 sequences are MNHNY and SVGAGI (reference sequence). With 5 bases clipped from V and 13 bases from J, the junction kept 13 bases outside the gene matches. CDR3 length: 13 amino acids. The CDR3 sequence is CASSPGQTPPLTF. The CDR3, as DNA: TGTGCCAGCAGTCCGGGACAGACCCCCCCTCTCACCTTC.

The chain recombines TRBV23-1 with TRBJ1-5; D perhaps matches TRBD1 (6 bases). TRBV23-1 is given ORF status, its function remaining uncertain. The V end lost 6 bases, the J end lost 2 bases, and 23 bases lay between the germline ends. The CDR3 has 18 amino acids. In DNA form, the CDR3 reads TGCGCCAGCAGAAAACGGGACACCACTGGAAAGGGCAATCAGCCCCAGCATTTT. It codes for CASRKRDTTGKGNQPQHF.

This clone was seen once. CDR3 DNA sequence: TGTGCCACCAGTGGCTCGGGACAACCTAGGGTCGATGAGCAGTTCTTC. Translation: CATSGSGQPRVDEQFF. This chain links TRBV24-1 with TRBJ2-1, with D possibly TRBD1 on 6 matching bases. Looked up from germline, CDR1 is KGHDR and CDR2 is SFDVKD. V was shortened by 5 bases and J by 8 bases, with 21 bases between the two germline ends. The CDR3 spans 16 residues.

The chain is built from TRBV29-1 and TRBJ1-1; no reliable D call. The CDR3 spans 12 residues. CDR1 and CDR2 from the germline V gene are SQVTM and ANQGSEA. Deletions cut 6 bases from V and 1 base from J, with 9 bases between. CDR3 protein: CSVLVANTEAFF. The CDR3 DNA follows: TGCAGCGTCCTTGTGGCGAACACTGAAGCTTTCTTT.

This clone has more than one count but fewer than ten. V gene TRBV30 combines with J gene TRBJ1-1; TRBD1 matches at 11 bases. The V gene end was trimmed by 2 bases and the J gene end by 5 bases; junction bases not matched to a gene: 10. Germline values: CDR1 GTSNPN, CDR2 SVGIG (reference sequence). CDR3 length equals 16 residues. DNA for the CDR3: TGTGCCTGGAGTTCAGGGACAGGGGGATTTCCTACTGAAGCTTTCTTT. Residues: CAWSSGTGGFPTEAFF.

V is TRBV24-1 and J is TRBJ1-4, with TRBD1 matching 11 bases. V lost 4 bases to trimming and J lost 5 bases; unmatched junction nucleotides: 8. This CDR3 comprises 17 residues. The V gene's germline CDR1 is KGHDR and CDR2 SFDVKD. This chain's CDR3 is CATSEPGQGGSNEKLFF. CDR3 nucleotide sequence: TGTGCCACCAGTGAACCGGGACAGGGGGGTTCCAATGAAAAACTGTTTTTT.

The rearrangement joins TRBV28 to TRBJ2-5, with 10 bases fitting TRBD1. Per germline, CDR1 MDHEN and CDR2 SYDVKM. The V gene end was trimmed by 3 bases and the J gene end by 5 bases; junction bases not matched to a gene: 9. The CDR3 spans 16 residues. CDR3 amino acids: CASSFLAGTGVETQYF. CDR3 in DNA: TGTGCCAGCAGTTTCCTTGCGGGGACAGGGGTTGAGACCCAGTACTTC.

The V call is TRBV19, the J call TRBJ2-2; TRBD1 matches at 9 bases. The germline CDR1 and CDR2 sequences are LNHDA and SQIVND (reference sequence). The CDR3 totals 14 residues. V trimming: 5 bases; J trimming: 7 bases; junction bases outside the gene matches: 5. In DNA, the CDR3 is TGTGCCAGTAGTCCACAGGGGGCGAGCGGGGAGCTGTTTTTT. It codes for CASSPQGASGELFF.

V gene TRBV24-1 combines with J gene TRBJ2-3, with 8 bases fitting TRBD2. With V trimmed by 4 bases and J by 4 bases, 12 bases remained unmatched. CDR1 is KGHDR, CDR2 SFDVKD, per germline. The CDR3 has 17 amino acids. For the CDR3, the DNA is TGTGCCACCAGTGAACACACCGGGACTAGAAACGCAGATACGCAGTATTTT. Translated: CATSEHTGTRNADTQYF.

The DNA of the CDR3 is TGTGCCAGCAGCTTAGGTGGGACAGGTTTTAGCACAGATACGCAGTATTTT. It codes for CASSLGGTGFSTDTQYF. The rearrangement uses TRBV7-6 and TRBJ2-3; 8 nucleotides align to TRBD1. There are 17 residues in the CDR3. The V and J ends lost 1 base and 0 bases, in that order; junction bases with no gene match: 6. CDR1 and CDR2 (germline): SGHVS, FNYEAQ.

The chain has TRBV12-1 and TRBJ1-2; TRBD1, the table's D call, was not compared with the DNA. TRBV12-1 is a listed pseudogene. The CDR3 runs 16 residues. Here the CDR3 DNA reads TGTGCCAGCACCACTTGGGGGCAGCTTACTAACTATGGCTACACCTTC. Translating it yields CASTTWGQLTNYGYTF.

For the CDR3, the DNA is TGTGCCATCAATACAGGGGTGGATCAGCCCCAGCATTTT. Amino acids: CAINTGVDQPQHF. The chain carries TRBV10-3 and TRBJ1-5; 7 bases align to TRBD1. Per germline, CDR1 ENHRY and CDR2 SYGVKD. This CDR3 region has 13 residues. Losses at the gene ends were 7 bases for V and 5 bases for J; bases not matched to a gene: 5.

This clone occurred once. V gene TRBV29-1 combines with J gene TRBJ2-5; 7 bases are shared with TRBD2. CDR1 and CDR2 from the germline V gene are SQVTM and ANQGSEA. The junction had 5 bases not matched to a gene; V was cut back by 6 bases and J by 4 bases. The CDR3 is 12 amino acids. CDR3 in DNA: TGCAGCGTGGGGAGGGGTGGAGAGACCCAGTACTTC. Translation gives CSVGRGGETQYF.

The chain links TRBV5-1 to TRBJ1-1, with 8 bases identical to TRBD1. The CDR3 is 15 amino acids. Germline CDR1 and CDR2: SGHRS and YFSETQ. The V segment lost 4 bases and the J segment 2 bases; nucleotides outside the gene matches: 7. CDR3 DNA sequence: TGCGCCAGCAGCCCATCCGGGACAGGAAACACTGAAGCTTTCTTT. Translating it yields CASSPSGTGNTEAFF.

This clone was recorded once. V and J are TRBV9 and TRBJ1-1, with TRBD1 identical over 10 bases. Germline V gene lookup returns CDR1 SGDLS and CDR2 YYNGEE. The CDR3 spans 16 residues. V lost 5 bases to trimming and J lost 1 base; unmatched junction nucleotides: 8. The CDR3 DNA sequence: TGTGCCAGCAGTATGGGACAGGGGTTTAGGAACACTGAAGCTTTCTTT. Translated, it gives CASSMGQGFRNTEAFF. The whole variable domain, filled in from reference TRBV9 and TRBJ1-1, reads DSGVTQTPKHLITATGQRVTLRCSPRSGDLSVYWYQQSLDQGLQFLIQYYNGEERAKGNILERFSAQQFPDLHSELNLSSLELGDSALYFCASSMGQGFRNTEAFFGQGTRLTVV.